This paragraph reports one T cell receptor (beta chain). The antigen is undetermined. Germline V gene sequence: CDR1 SGDLS, CDR2 YYNGEE. J lost 6 bases, V lost 0 bases, and 17 bases had no gene match. This CDR3 spans 18 amino acids. The data originate from a study of cytomegalovirus exposure and HLA in healthy donors. Notes on the study in general: Clonal expansion, a later analysis showed, was greater in HLA-associated TCR beta chains than in equally common others. TCR beta sequences reportedly predicted most subjects' HLA-A and HLA-B alleles accurately. A later analysis linked a missense DCLRE1C variant to TCR beta V- and J-gene trimming.

Both 60 Vbeta primers and 13 Jbeta primers went into the PCR. Sequencing used immunoSEQ multiplex PCR; TCRdb keeps in-frame clones, though not all of them. The sample totals some 130,000 clones. The sequencing sample was made of PBMCs. The TCR comes from a middle-aged woman in good health and CMV-seropositive. The chain couples TRBV9 to TRBJ2-7; 8 bases agree with TRBD2. For the CDR3, the DNA is TGTGCCAGCAGCGTAGAGGGCTCCACGATCACCGGGGGGGGCGAGCAGTACTTC. Translated, it gives CASSVEGSTITGGGEQYF.